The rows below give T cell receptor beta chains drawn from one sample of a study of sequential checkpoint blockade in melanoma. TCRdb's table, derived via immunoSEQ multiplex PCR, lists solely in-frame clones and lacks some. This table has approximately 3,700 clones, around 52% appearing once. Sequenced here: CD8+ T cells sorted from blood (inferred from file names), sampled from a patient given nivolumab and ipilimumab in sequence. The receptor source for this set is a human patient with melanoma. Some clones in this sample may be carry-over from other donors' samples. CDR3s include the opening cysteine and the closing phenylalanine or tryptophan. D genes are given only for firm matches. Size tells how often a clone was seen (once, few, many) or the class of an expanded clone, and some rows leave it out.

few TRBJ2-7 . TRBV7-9 TGTGCCAGCAGCCTAGAGCCCTACGAGCAGTACTTC CASSLEPYEQYF
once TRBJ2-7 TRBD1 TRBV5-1 TGCGCCAGCTCCTACAGGGGGAACGAGCAGTACTTC CASSYRGNEQYF
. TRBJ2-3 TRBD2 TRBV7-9 TGTGCCAGCAGCCCCGGACTAGCGGGGGCCCGCACAGATACGCAGTATTTT CASSPGLAGARTDTQYF
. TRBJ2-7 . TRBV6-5 TGTGCCAGCAGTTTTAACCGGGATCAAAGCTCCTACGAGCAGTACTTC CASSFNRDQSSYEQYF
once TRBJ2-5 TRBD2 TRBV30 TGTGCCTGGAGTCTGGCGGGGGGGTTCCAAGAGACCCAGTACTTC CAWSLAGGFQETQYF
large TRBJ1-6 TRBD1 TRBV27 TGTGCCAGCAGAATCCGGGACAGGGTAGATTCACCCCTCCACTTT CASRIRDRVDSPLHF
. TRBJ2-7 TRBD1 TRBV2 TGTGCCAGCGGGACAGGGCCGAACGAGCAGTACTTC CASGTGPNEQYF
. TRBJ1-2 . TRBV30 TGTGCCTGGAGTGTACTGTACTATGGCTACACCTTC CAWSVLYYGYTF
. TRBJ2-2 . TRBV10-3 TGTGCCATCAGTGAGTTTGGGACAACGAACACCGGGGAGCTGTTTTTT CAISEFGTTNTGELFF
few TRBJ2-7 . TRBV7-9 TGTGCCAGCAGCGAGGAGGGGGAGCAGTACTTC CASSEEGEQYF
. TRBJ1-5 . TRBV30 TGTGCCTGCGCGACAAGTAATAAGTATAGCAATCAGCCCCAGCATTTT CACATSNKYSNQPQHF
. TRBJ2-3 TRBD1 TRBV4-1 TGCGCCAGCAGCCAAGGAGGTACAGGGGCAGATACGCAGTATTTT CASSQGGTGADTQYF
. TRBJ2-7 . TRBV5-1 TGCGCCAGCACCTCGTCAGGGGACGAGCAGTACTTC CASTSSGDEQYF
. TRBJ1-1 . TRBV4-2 TGTGCCAGCAGCTTGAGAGGGAATGAAGCTTTCTTT CASSLRGNEAFF
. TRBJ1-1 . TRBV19 TGTGCCAGTAGTTTCGGGGGGCCCGAAGCTTTCTTT CASSFGGPEAFF
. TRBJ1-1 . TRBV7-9 TGTGCCAGCAGCTTAGGAAGGACAGATGAAGCTTTCTTT CASSLGRTDEAFF
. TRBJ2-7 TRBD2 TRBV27 TGTGCCAGCAGTTCCCCCCATGGGGGGGGAGGGGTCTACGAGCAGTACTTC CASSSPHGGGGVYEQYF
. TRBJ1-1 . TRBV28 TGTGCCAGCGTTACCAGGTACTCGGACACTGAAGCTTTCTTT CASVTRYSDTEAFF
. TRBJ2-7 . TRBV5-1 TGCGCCAGCAGCTTGGTGACAGCGAGCTCCTACGAGCAGTACTTC CASSLVTASSYEQYF
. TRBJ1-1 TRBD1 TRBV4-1 TGCGCCAGCAGCCTAGTACAGGGGGGTGGCACTGAAGCTTTCTTT CASSLVQGGGTEAFF
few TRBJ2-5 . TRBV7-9 TGTGCCAGCAGCTCCGGGGTCTCGGAGGCGCAAGAGACCCAGTACTTC CASSSGVSEAQETQYF
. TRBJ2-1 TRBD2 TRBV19 TGTGCCAGTAGTATAGGCCGGGGGGGGACCTACAATGAGCAGTTCTTC CASSIGRGGTYNEQFF
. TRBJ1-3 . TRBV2 TGTGCCAGCAGTGAAACGGTTAACTCTGGAAACACCATATATTTT CASSETVNSGNTIYF
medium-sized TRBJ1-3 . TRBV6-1 TGTGCCAGCAGTGAAGCGTTGGGAGACGCTGGAAACACCATATATTTT CASSEALGDAGNTIYF
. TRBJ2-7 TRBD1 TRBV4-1 TGCGCCAGCAGCCAAAGTTGGACAGGGCTCCGGCTCGAGCAGTACTTC CASSQSWTGLRLEQYF
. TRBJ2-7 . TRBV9 TGTGCCAGCAGCCCCTGGACATCGTCCTACGAGCAGTACTTC CASSPWTSSYEQYF
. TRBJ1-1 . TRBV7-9 TGTGCCAGCAGCTTAGTCGGACAGGAAGCTTTCTTT CASSLVGQEAFF
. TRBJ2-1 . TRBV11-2 TGTGCCAGCAGCTTAGTGGCTCCTTCCTACAATGAGCAGTTCTTC CASSLVAPSYNEQFF
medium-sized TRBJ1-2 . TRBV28 TGTGCCAGCAGTCGCCCGGGAAAAGGAGGCTACACCTTC CASSRPGKGGYTF
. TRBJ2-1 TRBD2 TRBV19 TGTGCCAGTAATTTAGGACTAGCGGGGATCAATGAGCAGTTCTTC CASNLGLAGINEQFF
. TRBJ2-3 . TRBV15 TGTGCCACCAGCAGAGAACAGGATGGAGATACGCAGTATTTT CATSREQDGDTQYF
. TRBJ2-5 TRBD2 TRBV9 TGTGCCAGCAGCGTAGGCCAACTAGCGGGGGGGACAGAGACCCAGTACTTC CASSVGQLAGGTETQYF
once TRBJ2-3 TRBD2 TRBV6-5 TGTGCCAGCAGTGGACTAGCGGGGGGGGCAGATACGCAGTATTTT CASSGLAGGADTQYF
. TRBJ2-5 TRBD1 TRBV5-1 TGCGCCAGCAGCCTTCACGGGACAGGGTCCATTGTGGCCCAGTACTTC CASSLHGTGSIVAQYF